One sample yielded the 26 T cell receptor beta chains listed below, sequenced in a study of blood T cell repertoires in COVID-19. Libraries were prepared by immunoSEQ multiplex PCR; TCRdb keeps only in-frame clonotypes and omits some of them. The sample shows hundreds of thousands of clones, 82% of them seen only once. The sequenced sample consisted of peripheral blood. The receptor source for this set is a woman aged 60-75 years with active or convalescent COVID-19.

The gene calls are TRBV9 and TRBJ2-2, with a weak D call TRBD1 (5 bases). The length of the CDR3 is 15 residues. V was trimmed by 3 bases and J by 3 bases, leaving 12 bases between them. Germline CDR1 is SGDLS and CDR2 is YYNGEE. CDR3 DNA: TGTGCCAGCAGCGGCAGGGCCGAGGACACCGGGGAGCTGTTTTTT. Protein product: CASSGRAEDTGELFF. The variable domain in full, with the rest retrieved from reference TRBV9 and TRBJ2-2, is DSGVTQTPKHLITATGQRVTLRCSPRSGDLSVYWYQQSLDQGLQFLIQYYNGEERAKGNILERFSAQQFPDLHSELNLSSLELGDSALYFCASSGRAEDTGELFFGEGSRLTVL.

The chain is built from TRBV10-3 and TRBJ2-3; 11 bases are a match to TRBD2. This CDR3 has 16 residues. CDR1 and CDR2 (germline): ENHRY, SYGVKD. J was trimmed by 7 bases and V by 4 bases; bases with no gene match: 10. As DNA, the CDR3 is TGTGCCATCAGTGCAATGGATAGCGGGGGGGCTAATACGCAGTATTTT. It translates to CAISAMDSGGANTQYF.

V gene TRBV30 combines with J gene TRBJ2-3; the D is unclear. CDR3 length: 15 amino acids. Trimming cost V 2 bases and J 5 bases, with 17 bases left between them. Germline CDR1 GTSNPN, CDR2 SVGIG (reference sequence). The CDR3 sequence: CAWSPPNSYRDTQYF. The CDR3 DNA reads TGTGCCTGGAGTCCCCCCAACTCCTACCGAGATACGCAGTATTTT.

The chain combines TRBV24-1 with TRBJ2-3, with a tentative D call TRBD1 (6 bases). V was pared by 9 bases and J by 2 bases, with 11 bases between. This CDR3 contains 13 residues. The germline CDR1 and CDR2 sequences are KGHDR and SFDVKD. CDR3 nucleotides: TGTGCCACCGCCGGGACACACACAGATACGCAGTATTTT. It codes for CATAGTHTDTQYF.

The chain joins TRBV9 to TRBJ1-1, with 7 positions matching TRBD1. Unmatched junction bases numbered 8, after V lost 0 bases and J lost 0 bases. This CDR3 region has 17 residues. Germline V gene sequence: CDR1 SGDLS, CDR2 YYNGEE. The CDR3 DNA sequence: TGTGCCAGCAGCGTAGGAACAGGGGTTTCCCTGAACACTGAAGCTTTCTTT. Amino acid sequence: CASSVGTGVSLNTEAFF.

The chain couples TRBV7-8 to TRBJ1-2; 7 nucleotides agree with TRBD1. The CDR3 consists of 14 residues. The V segment lost 5 bases and the J segment 4 bases; nucleotides outside the gene matches: 7. Germline V gene data show CDR1 as SGHVS and CDR2 as FQNEAQ. The CDR3, as DNA: TGTGCCAGCAGCCGGAGGGGACAGCTCTATGGCTACACCTTC. Translating it yields CASSRRGQLYGYTF.

The chain is built from TRBV5-1 and TRBJ1-1; perhaps TRBD1 as D (5 bases). CDR3 size: 16 residues. V lost 4 bases to trimming and J lost 1 base, with 17 bases between them. Germline CDR1 and CDR2: SGHRS and YFSETQ. The CDR3: CASSPYLGGTNTEAFF. DNA for the CDR3: TGCGCCAGCAGCCCATACCTGGGAGGGACGAACACTGAAGCTTTCTTT.

The genes are TRBV19 and TRBJ1-3; D may be TRBD1 (6 bases). Trimming cost V 5 bases and J 2 bases, with 19 bases left between them. The CDR3 covers 17 residues. The V gene's germline CDR1 is LNHDA and CDR2 SQIVND (reference sequence). This CDR3 is CASSWSAGALPGNTIYF. CDR3 nucleotides: TGTGCCAGTAGTTGGTCGGCAGGGGCCTTACCTGGAAACACCATATATTTT.

This clone was recorded only once. V usage is TRBV2 and J usage is TRBJ2-3, with a weak D call TRBD2 (5 bases). The V end lost 4 bases, the J end lost 5 bases, and 10 bases lay between the germline ends. Per the germline V gene, CDR1 is SNHLY and CDR2 is FYNNEI. The CDR3 spans 13 residues. CDR3 in amino acids: CASSGGLGDTQYF. For the CDR3, the DNA is TGTGCCAGCAGTGGAGGGCTTGGAGATACGCAGTATTTT. Using reference TRBV2 and TRBJ2-3 for the parts outside the CDR3, the full variable domain is EPEVTQTPSHQVTQMGQEVILRCVPISNHLYFYWYRQILGQKVEFLVSFYNNEISEKSEIFDDQFSVERPDGSNFTLKIRSTKLEDSAMYFCASSGGLGDTQYFGPGTRLTVL.

J is TRBJ1-1 and V is TRBV7-2, with unresolved D. Between the trimmed V and J ends, which lost 0 bases and 3 bases, there was a span of 8 bases. The CDR3 extends over 14 amino acids. Germline CDR1 and CDR2: SGHTA and FQGNSA. The CDR3 protein is CASSLARQYTEAFF. CDR3 bases: TGTGCCAGCAGCTTAGCCAGACAATACACTGAAGCTTTCTTT.

The chain has TRBV4-1 and TRBJ2-7; D not resolved. Per germline, CDR1 MGHRA and CDR2 YSYEKL. The CDR3 runs to 12 residues. The V end lost 4 bases, the J end lost 6 bases, and 10 bases lay between the germline ends. Written as DNA, the CDR3 is TGCGCCAGCAGCCCCAACCCTACCGAGCAGTACTTC. Encoded protein: CASSPNPTEQYF.

This rearrangement joins TRBV19 to TRBJ1-5, with D perhaps TRBD1 (5 bases). Trimming took off 5 bases at V and 6 bases at J, with 11 bases between the two ends. This CDR3 is built from 13 residues. Germline V CDR1 and CDR2: LNHDA, SQIVND (reference sequence). The CDR3 DNA reads TGTGCCAGTAGTTGGGGGGTGCTTCAGCCCCAGCATTTT. Residues: CASSWGVLQPQHF.

The V call is TRBV5-4, the J call TRBJ1-2; TRBD1 aligns across 8 bases. V trimming: 2 bases; J trimming: 6 bases; junction bases outside the gene matches: 6. Germline loops: CDR1 SGHNT, CDR2 YYREEE (reference sequence). The CDR3 is 14 residues long. The CDR3 DNA follows: TGTGCCAGCAGCTTTGACAGGGGAGGAGATGGCTACACCTTC. This encodes CASSFDRGGDGYTF.

V and J are TRBV5-4 and TRBJ1-1, with D possibly TRBD1 on 5 matching bases. This CDR3 spans 14 amino acids. V was cut by 4 bases and J by 6 bases, with 16 bases left in between. CDR1 is SGHNT, CDR2 YYREEE, per germline (reference sequence). Here the CDR3 reads CASSRDVRDSEAFF. CDR3 coding DNA: TGTGCCAGCAGCCGGGACGTACGGGACTCTGAAGCTTTCTTT.

This rearrangement joins TRBV7-9 to TRBJ1-1, with 8 nucleotides matching TRBD1. Germline V lookup: CDR1 SEHNR, CDR2 FQNEAQ (reference sequence). The CDR3 is 14 residues long. V shed 3 bases and J 6 bases; nucleotides not matched to a gene: 6. The CDR3 spells CASSFYQGAPEAFF. DNA of the CDR3: TGTGCCAGCAGCTTTTACCAGGGGGCACCTGAAGCTTTCTTT.

CDR3 protein: CAGGGGRTDTQYF. The CDR3 coding sequence is TGTGCCGGGGGGGGAGGGCGCACAGATACGCAGTATTTT. The gene calls are TRBV6-5 and TRBJ2-3; 7 nucleotides align to TRBD2. The V segment lost 11 bases and the J segment 1 base; nucleotides outside the gene matches: 6. Germline CDR1 and CDR2: MNHEY and SVGAGI. CDR3 size: 13 residues.

This clone was seen once. The V call is TRBV5-6, the J call TRBJ2-5, with D possibly TRBD2 on 6 matching bases. Germline V gene lookup returns CDR1 SGHDT and CDR2 YYEEEE. Trimming removed 4 bases from V and 4 bases from J, with 11 bases in between. The CDR3 covers 13 residues. The CDR3 here is CASSVTSGETQYF. CDR3 nucleotide sequence: TGTGCCAGCAGCGTGACTAGTGGAGAGACCCAGTACTTC.

The chain combines TRBV19 with TRBJ2-6, with TRBD1 identical over 7 bases. There are 17 residues in the CDR3. CDR1 is LNHDA, CDR2 SQIVND, per germline (reference sequence). The J segment lost 0 bases and the V segment lost 5 bases, leaving 7 bases of the junction unmatched. The CDR3 DNA reads TGTGCCAGTAGTCACAGGGGCCTCAACTCTGGGGCCAACGTCCTGACTTTC. It yields the protein CASSHRGLNSGANVLTF.

Notes on this clone: One end of the junction is discordant with germline, which a read error may explain. CDR3 sequence reads: CASSVSGRERPRF. The CDR3 DNA reads TGTGCCAGCAGTGTTTCAGGGAGGGAGCGACCCCGCTTC. The V gene is TRBV2, the J gene TRBJ1-2; D perhaps matches TRBD1 (5 bases). CDR3 size: 13 residues. Germline V gives CDR1 SNHLY, CDR2 FYNNEI.

The rearrangement uses TRBV5-1 and TRBJ2-3; a weak D match, TRBD1 (5 bases). V lost 5 bases to trimming and J lost 2 bases, with 9 bases between them. CDR1 SGHRS and CDR2 YFSETQ come from the germline V gene. The CDR3 contains 13 residues. As DNA, the CDR3 is TGCGCCAGCAGTAGACAGTCCACAGATACGCAGTATTTT. This gives the protein CASSRQSTDTQYF.

V and J are TRBV11-1 and TRBJ2-7; 8 nucleotides align to TRBD1. Germline loops: CDR1 SGHAT, CDR2 FQDESV (reference sequence). Trimming cost V 2 bases and J 5 bases; bases outside gene matches: 2. The CDR3 has 13 amino acids. CDR3 sequence reads: CASSLQGAHEQYF. CDR3 in DNA: TGTGCCAGCAGCTTACAGGGGGCCCACGAGCAGTACTTC. The complete variable domain, with remaining parts taken from reference TRBV11-1 and TRBJ2-7, reads EAEVAQSPRYKITEKSQAVAFWCDPISGHATLYWYRQILGQGPELLVQFQDESVVDDSQLPKDRFSAERLKGVDSTLKIQPAELGDSAMYLCASSLQGAHEQYFGPGTRLTVT.

V is TRBV11-2 and J is TRBJ2-7; maybe TRBD2 (6 bases). This CDR3 spans 14 amino acids. Germline lookup yields CDR1 SGHAT and CDR2 FQNNGV. Between the trimmed V and J ends, which lost 2 bases and 5 bases, there was a span of 13 bases. The CDR3 sequence is CASSLLSGQDEQYF. The CDR3 DNA reads TGTGCCAGCAGCTTACTGAGCGGGCAGGACGAGCAGTACTTC.

Here the CDR3 DNA reads TGTGCCAGTACTAGGGGCAGGGACTTTAGGAAGACCCAGTACTTC. Amino acid sequence: CASTRGRDFRKTQYF. This chain links TRBV5-4 with TRBJ2-5; D is perhaps TRBD2 (6 bases). Germline loops: CDR1 SGHNT, CDR2 YYREEE (reference sequence). V was trimmed by 8 bases and J by 6 bases, leaving 23 bases between them. The CDR3 spans 15 residues. Full variable domain (outside the CDR3, taken from reference TRBV5-4 and TRBJ2-5): ETGVTQSPTHLIKTRGQQVTLRCSSQSGHNTVSWYQQALGQGPQFIFQYYREEENGRGNFPPRFSGLQFPNYSSELNVNALELDDSALYLCASTRGRDFRKTQYFGPGTRLLVL.

This CDR3 reads CASQDRVYGYTF. Written as DNA, the CDR3 is TGTGCCAGCCAAGACAGGGTCTATGGCTACACCTTC. The gene calls are TRBV3-1 (or the pseudogene TRBV3-2) and TRBJ1-2; 7 bases fit TRBD1. The CDR3 has 12 residues. Trimming at V came to 8 bases and at J to 4 bases, leaving 4 bases not matched to a gene. Germline CDR1 LGHDT, CDR2 YNNKEL (reference sequence).

This chain connects TRBV7-6 to TRBJ2-7; a possible D gene is TRBD2 (7 bases). The V end lost 5 bases, the J end lost 5 bases, and 16 bases lay between the germline ends. The V gene's germline CDR1 is SGHVS and CDR2 FNYEAQ. The CDR3 has 14 amino acids. This CDR3 is CASSRGAGAHEQYF. The CDR3 region has the DNA TGTGCCAGCAGCCGAGGGGCGGGGGCCCACGAGCAGTACTTC.

V usage is TRBV5-1 and J usage is TRBJ1-1, with a weak D call TRBD1 (6 bases). The germline V and J ends were trimmed by 0 bases and 5 bases, with 11 bases remaining between them. The CDR3 sequence is 14 residues long. The germline V gene has CDR1 SGHRS and CDR2 YFSETQ. The DNA for the CDR3 is TGCGCCAGCAGCTTGGAGCTTCAGGGGACTGAAGCTTTCTTT. Translation gives CASSLELQGTEAFF.